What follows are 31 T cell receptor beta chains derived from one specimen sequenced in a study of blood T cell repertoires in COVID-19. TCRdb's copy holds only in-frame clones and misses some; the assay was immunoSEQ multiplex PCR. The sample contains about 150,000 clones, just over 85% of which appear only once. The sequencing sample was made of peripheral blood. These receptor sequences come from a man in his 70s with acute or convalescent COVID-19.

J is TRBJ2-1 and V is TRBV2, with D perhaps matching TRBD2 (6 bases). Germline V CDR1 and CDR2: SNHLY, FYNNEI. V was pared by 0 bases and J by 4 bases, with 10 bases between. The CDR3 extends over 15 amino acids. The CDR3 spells CASSEAAGVYNEQFF. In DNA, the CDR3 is TGTGCCAGCAGTGAAGCAGCGGGCGTATACAATGAGCAGTTCTTC.

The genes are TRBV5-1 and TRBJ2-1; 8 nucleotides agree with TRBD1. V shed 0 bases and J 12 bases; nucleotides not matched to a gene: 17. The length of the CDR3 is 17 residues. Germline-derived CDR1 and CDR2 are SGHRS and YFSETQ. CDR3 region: CASSLAGATGAGFGQFF. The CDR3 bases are TGCGCCAGCAGCTTGGCCGGGGCGACAGGGGCGGGGTTTGGGCAGTTCTTC.

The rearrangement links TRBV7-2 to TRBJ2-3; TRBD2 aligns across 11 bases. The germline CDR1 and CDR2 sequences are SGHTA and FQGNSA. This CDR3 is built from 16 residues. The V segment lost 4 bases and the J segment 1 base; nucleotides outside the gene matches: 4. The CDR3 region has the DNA TGTGCCAGCAGCTACCTAGCGGGAGGCGGCACAGATACGCAGTATTTT. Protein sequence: CASSYLAGGGTDTQYF.

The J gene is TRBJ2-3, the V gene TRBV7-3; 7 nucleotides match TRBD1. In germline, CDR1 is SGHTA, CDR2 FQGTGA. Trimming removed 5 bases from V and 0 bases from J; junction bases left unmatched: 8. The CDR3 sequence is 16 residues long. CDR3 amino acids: CASSITGTASTDTQYF. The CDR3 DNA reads TGTGCCAGCAGCATCACCGGGACAGCTAGCACAGATACGCAGTATTTT.

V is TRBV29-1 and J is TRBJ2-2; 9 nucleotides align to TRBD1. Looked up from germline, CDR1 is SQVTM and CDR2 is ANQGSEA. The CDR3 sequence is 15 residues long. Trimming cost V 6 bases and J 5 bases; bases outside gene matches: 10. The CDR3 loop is CSVDTGTGRTGELFF. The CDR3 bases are TGCAGCGTGGATACCGGGACAGGGAGGACCGGGGAGCTGTTTTTT.

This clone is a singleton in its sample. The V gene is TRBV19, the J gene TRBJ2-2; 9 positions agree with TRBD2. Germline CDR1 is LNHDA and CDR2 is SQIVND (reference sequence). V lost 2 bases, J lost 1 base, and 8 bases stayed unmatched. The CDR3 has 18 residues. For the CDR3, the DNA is TGTGCCAGTAGTATAACCCCTCCGACTAGCGGGAACACCGGGGAGCTGTTTTTT. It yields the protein CASSITPPTSGNTGELFF.

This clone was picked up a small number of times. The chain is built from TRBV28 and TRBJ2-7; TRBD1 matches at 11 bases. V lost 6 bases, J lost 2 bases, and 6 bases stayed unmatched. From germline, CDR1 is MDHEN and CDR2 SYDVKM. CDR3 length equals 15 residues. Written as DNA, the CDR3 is TGTGCCAGCAGCCCCGGGACAGGGGGAACCTACGAGCAGTACTTC. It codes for CASSPGTGGTYEQYF.

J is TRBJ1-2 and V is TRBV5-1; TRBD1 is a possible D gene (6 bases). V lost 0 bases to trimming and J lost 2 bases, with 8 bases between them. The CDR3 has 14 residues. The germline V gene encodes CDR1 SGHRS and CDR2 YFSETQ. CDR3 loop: CASSLEGQNYGYTF. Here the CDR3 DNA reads TGCGCCAGCAGCTTGGAAGGACAGAACTATGGCTACACCTTC.

This CDR3 is CASSILPEDYGYTF. The CDR3, as DNA: TGTGCCAGCAGCATCCTACCCGAGGACTATGGCTACACCTTC. The chain has TRBV7-2 and TRBJ1-2, with D unclear. Trimming removed 5 bases at V and 3 bases at J, with 13 bases between. The CDR3 length is 14 residues. Germline V gene data show CDR1 as SGHTA and CDR2 as FQGNSA.

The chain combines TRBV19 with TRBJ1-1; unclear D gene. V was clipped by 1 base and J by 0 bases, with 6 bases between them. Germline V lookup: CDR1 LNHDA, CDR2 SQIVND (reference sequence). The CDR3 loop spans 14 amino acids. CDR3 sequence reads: CASSIGAVNTEAFF. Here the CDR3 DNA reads TGTGCCAGTAGTATAGGAGCCGTGAACACTGAAGCTTTCTTT.

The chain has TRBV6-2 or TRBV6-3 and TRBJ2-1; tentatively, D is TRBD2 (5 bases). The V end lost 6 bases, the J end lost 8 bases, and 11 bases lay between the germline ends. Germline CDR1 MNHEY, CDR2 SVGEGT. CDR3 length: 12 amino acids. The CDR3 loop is CASSSTSYEQFF. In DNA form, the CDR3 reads TGTGCCAGCAGCAGCACTAGTTATGAGCAGTTCTTC.

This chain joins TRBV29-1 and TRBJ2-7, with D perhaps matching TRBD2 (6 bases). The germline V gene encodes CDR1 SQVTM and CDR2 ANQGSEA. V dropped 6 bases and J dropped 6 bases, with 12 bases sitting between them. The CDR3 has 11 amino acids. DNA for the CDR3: TGCAGCGTAGCTTTGGGGGGCGAGCAGTACTTC. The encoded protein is CSVALGGEQYF.

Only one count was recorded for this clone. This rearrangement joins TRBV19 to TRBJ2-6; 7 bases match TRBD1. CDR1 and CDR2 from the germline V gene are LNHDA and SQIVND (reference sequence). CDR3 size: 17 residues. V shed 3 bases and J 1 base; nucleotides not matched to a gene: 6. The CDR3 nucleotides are TGTGCCAGTAGTATTTTAGGGGGCGGGTCTGGGGCCAACGTCCTGACTTTC. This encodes CASSILGGGSGANVLTF. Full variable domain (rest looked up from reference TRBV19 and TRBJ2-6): DGGITQSPKYLFRKEGQNVTLSCEQNLNHDAMYWYRQDPGQGLRLIYYSQIVNDFQKGDIAEGYSVSREKKESFPLTVTSAQKNPTAFYLCASSILGGGSGANVLTFGAGSRLTVL.

The CDR3 sequence: CASSFYDTGELFF. Written as DNA, the CDR3 is TGTGCCAGCAGTTTCTATGATACCGGGGAGCTGTTTTTT. This chain uses TRBV28 with TRBJ2-2; D call uncertain. This CDR3 comprises 13 residues. V was clipped by 3 bases and J by 5 bases, with 7 bases between them. The germline V gene has CDR1 MDHEN and CDR2 SYDVKM.

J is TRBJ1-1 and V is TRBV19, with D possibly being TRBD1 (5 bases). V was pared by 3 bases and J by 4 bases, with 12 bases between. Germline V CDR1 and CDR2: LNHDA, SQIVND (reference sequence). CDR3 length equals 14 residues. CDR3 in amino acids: CASSIAGDGTEAFF. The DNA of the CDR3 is TGTGCCAGTAGTATCGCGGGGGATGGCACTGAAGCTTTCTTT.

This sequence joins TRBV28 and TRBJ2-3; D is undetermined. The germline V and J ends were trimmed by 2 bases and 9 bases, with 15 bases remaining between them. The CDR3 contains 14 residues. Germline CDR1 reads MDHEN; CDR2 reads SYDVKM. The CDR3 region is CASSLLTADGTQYF. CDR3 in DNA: TGTGCCAGCAGTTTACTGACGGCGGATGGGACGCAGTATTTT.

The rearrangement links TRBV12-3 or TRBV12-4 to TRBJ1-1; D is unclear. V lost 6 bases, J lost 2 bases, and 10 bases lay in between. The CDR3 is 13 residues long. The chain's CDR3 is CASSSGANTEAFF. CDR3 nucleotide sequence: TGTGCCAGCAGCTCCGGAGCCAACACTGAAGCTTTCTTT.

The CDR3 is CASSQDPQGEAFF. The CDR3 DNA reads TGCGCCAGCAGCCAAGATCCGCAGGGGGAGGCTTTCTTT. The chain couples TRBV4-3 to TRBJ1-1, with 7 bases lining up with TRBD1. The CDR3 sequence is 13 residues long. Looked up from germline, CDR1 is LGHNA and CDR2 is YSLEER. V was clipped by 0 bases and J by 11 bases; unmatched bases: 6.

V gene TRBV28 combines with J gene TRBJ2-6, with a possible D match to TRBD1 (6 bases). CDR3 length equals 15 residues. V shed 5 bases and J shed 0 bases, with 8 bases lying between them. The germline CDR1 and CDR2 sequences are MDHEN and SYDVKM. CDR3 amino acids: CASSQQGSGANVLTF. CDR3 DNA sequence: TGTGCCAGCAGTCAACAGGGCTCTGGGGCCAACGTCCTGACTTTC.

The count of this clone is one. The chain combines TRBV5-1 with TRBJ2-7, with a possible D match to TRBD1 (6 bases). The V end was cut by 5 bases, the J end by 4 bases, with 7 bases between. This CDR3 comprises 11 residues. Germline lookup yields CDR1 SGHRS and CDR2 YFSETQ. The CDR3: CASRQGYEQYF. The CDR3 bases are TGCGCCAGCAGGCAGGGGTACGAGCAGTACTTC.

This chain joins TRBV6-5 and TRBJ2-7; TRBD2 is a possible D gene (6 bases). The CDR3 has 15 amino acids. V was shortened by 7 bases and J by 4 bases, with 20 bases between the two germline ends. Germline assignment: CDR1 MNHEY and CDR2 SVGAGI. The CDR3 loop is CASKPTGLTSYEQYF. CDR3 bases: TGTGCCAGCAAACCTACGGGACTGACAAGTTACGAGCAGTACTTC.

The CDR3 here is CASSHDGGLTEAFF. The CDR3 bases are TGTGCCAGCAGTCACGACGGAGGGCTGACTGAAGCTTTCTTT. The rearrangement links TRBV5-4 to TRBJ1-1, with unresolved D. The ends were cut back, 5 bases at V and 5 bases at J, with 16 bases in the middle. The CDR3 loop spans 14 amino acids. CDR1 and CDR2 from the germline V gene are SGHNT and YYREEE (reference sequence).

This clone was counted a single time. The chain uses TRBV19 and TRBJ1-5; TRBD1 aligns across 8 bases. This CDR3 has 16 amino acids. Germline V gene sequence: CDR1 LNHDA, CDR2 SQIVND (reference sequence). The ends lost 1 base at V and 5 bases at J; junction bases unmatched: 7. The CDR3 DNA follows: TGTGCCAGTAGTATAGTCGGGACAGGAAAATATCAGCCCCAGCATTTT. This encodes CASSIVGTGKYQPQHF.

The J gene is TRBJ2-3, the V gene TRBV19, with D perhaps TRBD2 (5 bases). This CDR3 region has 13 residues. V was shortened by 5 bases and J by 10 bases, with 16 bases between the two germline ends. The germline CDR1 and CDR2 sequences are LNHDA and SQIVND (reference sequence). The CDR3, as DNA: TGTGCCAGTAGTGTGGAGGCCACTATCCCGCAGTATTTT. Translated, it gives CASSVEATIPQYF.

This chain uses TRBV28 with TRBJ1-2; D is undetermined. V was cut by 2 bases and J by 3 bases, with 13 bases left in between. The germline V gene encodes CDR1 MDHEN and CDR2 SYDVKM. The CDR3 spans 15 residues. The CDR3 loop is CASSLKLGKDYGYTF. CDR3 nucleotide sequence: TGTGCCAGCAGTTTAAAGCTGGGCAAGGACTATGGCTACACCTTC.

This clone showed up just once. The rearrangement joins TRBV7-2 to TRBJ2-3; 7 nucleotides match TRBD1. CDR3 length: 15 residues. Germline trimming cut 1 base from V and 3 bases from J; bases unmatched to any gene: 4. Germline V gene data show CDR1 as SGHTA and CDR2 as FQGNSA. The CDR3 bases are TGTGCCAGCAGCTTAGTCCGACAGGGAACAGATACGCAGTATTTT. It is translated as CASSLVRQGTDTQYF.

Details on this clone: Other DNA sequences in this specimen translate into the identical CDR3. CDR3 protein: CASSIQRDNQPQHF. CDR3 nucleotide sequence: TGTGCCAGTAGTATCCAACGGGACAATCAGCCCCAGCATTTT. The chain carries TRBV19 and TRBJ1-5, with no clear D. This CDR3 is 14 amino acids long. Trimming removed 3 bases at V and 3 bases at J, with 9 bases between. From germline, CDR1 is LNHDA and CDR2 SQIVND (reference sequence). Full variable domain (rest looked up from reference TRBV19 and TRBJ1-5): DGGITQSPKYLFRKEGQNVTLSCEQNLNHDAMYWYRQDPGQGLRLIYYSQIVNDFQKGDIAEGYSVSREKKESFPLTVTSAQKNPTAFYLCASSIQRDNQPQHFGDGTRLSIL.

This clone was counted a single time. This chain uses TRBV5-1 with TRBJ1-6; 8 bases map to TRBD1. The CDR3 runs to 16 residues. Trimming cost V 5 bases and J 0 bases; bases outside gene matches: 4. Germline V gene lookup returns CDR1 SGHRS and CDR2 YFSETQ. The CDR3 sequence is CASRNTGGSYNSPLHF. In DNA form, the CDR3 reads TGCGCCAGCAGGAATACAGGGGGCTCCTATAATTCACCCCTCCACTTT. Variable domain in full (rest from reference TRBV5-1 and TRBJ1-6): KAGVTQTPRYLIKTRGQQVTLSCSPISGHRSVSWYQQTPGQGLQFLFEYFSETQRNKGNFPGRFSGRQFSNSRSEMNVSTLELGDSALYLCASRNTGGSYNSPLHFGNGTRLTVT.

This chain's CDR3 is CASSKKEADTGELFF. In DNA, the CDR3 is TGTGCCAGCAGCAAAAAGGAGGCGGACACCGGGGAGCTGTTTTTT. The rearrangement uses TRBV21-1 and TRBJ2-2; no DNA check was done on the table's D call, TRBD2. TRBV21-1 is classified as a pseudogene. There are 15 residues in the CDR3.

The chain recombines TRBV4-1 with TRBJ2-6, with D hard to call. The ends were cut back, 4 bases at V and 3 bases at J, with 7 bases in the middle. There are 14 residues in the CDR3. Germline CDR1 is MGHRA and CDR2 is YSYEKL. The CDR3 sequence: CASSPVIGANVLTF. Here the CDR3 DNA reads TGCGCCAGCAGCCCGGTTATTGGGGCCAACGTCCTGACTTTC.

CDR3 coding DNA: TGTGCCACCAGTGATGAGTACAATGAGCAGTTCTTC. This encodes CATSDEYNEQFF. This chain joins TRBV24-1 and TRBJ2-1; no reliable D call. CDR1 KGHDR and CDR2 SFDVKD come from the germline V gene. The CDR3 is 12 amino acids. The V end lost 3 bases, the J end lost 4 bases, and 3 bases lay between the germline ends.